This TCR beta chain is drawn from a study of blood T cell repertoires in COVID-19. Study overall: Whether acute or convalescent, the COVID-19 samples came from the United States, Italy and Spain.

Trimming cost V 2 bases and J 3 bases, with 14 bases left between them. Germline V CDR1 and CDR2: MNHEY, SVGAGI. The CDR3 loop spans 15 amino acids. How the authors handled the data: Nucleated cell number was recorded as an estimate derived from reference gene primer amplification. Profiled with immunoSEQ multiplex PCR; TCRdb holds only in-frame clones, not every one. The V and J calls and clone size come from that table; D and trimming were worked out from the DNA. The sample shows 160,000 or so clones, 90% of them seen only once. The TCR was taken from a man aged 55-75 years with active or convalescent COVID-19. The chain combines TRBV6-5 with TRBJ2-7, with TRBD1 as a possible D gene (5 bases). Sequenced material: peripheral blood. The chain's CDR3 is CASSYQAGLSYEQYF. The CDR3 bases are TGTGCCAGCAGTTACCAGGCAGGGTTAAGCTACGAGCAGTACTTC.